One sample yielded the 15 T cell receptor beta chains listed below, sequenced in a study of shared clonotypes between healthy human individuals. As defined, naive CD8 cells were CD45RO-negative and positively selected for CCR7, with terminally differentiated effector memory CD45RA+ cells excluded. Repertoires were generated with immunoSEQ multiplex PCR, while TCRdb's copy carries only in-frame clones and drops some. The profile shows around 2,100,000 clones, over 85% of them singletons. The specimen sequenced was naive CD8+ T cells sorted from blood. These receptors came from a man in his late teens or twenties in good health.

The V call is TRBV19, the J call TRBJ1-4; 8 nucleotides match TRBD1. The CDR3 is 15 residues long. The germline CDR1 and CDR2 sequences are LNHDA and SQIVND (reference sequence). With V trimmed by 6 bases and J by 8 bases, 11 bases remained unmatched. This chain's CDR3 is CASSRRGRLEEKLFF. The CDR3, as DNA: TGTGCCAGTAGCCGCAGGGGGCGCCTCGAGGAAAAACTGTTTTTT.

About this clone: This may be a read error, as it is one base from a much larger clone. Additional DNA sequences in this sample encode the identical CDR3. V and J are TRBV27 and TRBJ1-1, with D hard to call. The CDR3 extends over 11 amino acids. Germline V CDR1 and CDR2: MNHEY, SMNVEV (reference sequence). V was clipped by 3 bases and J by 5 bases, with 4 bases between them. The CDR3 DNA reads TGTGCCAGCAGTTTGGGAACTGAAGCTTTCTTT. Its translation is CASSLGTEAFF.

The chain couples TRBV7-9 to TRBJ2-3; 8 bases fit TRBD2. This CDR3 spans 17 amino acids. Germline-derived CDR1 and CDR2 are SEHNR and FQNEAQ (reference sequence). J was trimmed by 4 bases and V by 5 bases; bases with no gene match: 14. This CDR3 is CASSISLGGGLADTQYF. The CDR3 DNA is TGTGCCAGCAGCATTTCCCTAGGCGGGGGGCTGGCAGATACGCAGTATTTT. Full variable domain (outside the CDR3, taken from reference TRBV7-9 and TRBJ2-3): DTGVSQNPRHKITKRGQNVTFRCDPISEHNRLYWYRQTLGQGPEFLTYFQNEAQLEKSRLLSDRFSAERPKGSFSTLEIQRTEQGDSAMYLCASSISLGGGLADTQYFGPGTRLTVL.

The CDR3 sequence: CASSPGLPNTGELFF. The CDR3 DNA sequence: TGTGCCAGCAGTCCGGGACTACCTAACACCGGGGAGCTGTTTTTT. The chain carries TRBV7-2 and TRBJ2-2, with TRBD2 matching 7 bases. Trimming at V came to 6 bases and at J to 2 bases, leaving 6 bases not matched to a gene. The CDR3 is 15 amino acids. The germline CDR1 and CDR2 sequences are SGHTA and FQGNSA.

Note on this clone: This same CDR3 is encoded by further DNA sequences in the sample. The CDR3 protein is CAWGTGGGTEAFF. In nucleotides, the CDR3 is TGTGCCTGGGGGACAGGGGGAGGCACTGAAGCTTTCTTT. The V call is TRBV30, the J call TRBJ1-1; 11 bases line up with TRBD1. J lost 4 bases, V lost 5 bases, and 3 bases had no gene match. CDR3 size: 13 residues. The germline CDR1 and CDR2 sequences are GTSNPN and SVGIG (reference sequence). The entire variable domain, with the rest obtained from reference TRBV30 and TRBJ1-1, is as follows: SQTIHQWPATLVQPVGSPLSLECTVEGTSNPNLYWYRQAAGRGLQLLFYSVGIGQISSEVPQNLSASRPQDRQFILSSKKLLLSDSGFYLCAWGTGGGTEAFFGQGTRLTVV.

The CDR3 loop reads CASRQTGGDEKLFF. CDR3 DNA sequence: TGTGCCAGCAGGCAGACAGGGGGCGATGAAAAACTGTTTTTT. V usage is TRBV7-8 and J usage is TRBJ1-4; 10 bases are shared with TRBD1. Germline V gene lookup returns CDR1 SGHVS and CDR2 FQNEAQ. The CDR3 covers 14 residues. Trimming took 6 bases from V and 6 from J; bases not matched to a gene: 4.

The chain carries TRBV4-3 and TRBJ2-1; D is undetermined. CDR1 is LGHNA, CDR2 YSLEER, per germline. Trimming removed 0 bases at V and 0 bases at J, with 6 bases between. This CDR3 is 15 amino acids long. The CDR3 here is CASSQDSLSYNEQFF. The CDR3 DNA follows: TGCGCCAGCAGCCAAGATAGCCTCTCCTACAATGAGCAGTTCTTC.

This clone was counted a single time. CDR3 sequence (DNA): TGCGCCAGCAGTGAGTCGGGGACTAGGATGCACGAGCAGTACTTC. Translated, it gives CASSESGTRMHEQYF. The chain joins TRBV10-1 to TRBJ2-7, with TRBD2 matching 8 bases. Germline lookup yields CDR1 WNHNN and CDR2 SYGVQD (reference sequence). This CDR3 is built from 15 residues. The V segment lost 0 bases and the J segment 5 bases; nucleotides outside the gene matches: 6.

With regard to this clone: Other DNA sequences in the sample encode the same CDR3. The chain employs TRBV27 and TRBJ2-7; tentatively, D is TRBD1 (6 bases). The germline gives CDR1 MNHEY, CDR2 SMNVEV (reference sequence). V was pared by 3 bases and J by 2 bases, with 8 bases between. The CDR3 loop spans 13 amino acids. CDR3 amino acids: CASSFRTAYEQYF. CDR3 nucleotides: TGTGCCAGCAGTTTTAGGACAGCCTACGAGCAGTACTTC.

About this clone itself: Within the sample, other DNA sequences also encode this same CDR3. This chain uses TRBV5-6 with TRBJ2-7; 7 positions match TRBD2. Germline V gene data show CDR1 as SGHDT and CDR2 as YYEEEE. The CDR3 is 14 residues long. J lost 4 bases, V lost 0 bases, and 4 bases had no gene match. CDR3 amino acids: CASSLGLAEYEQYF. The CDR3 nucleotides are TGTGCCAGCAGCTTGGGACTAGCCGAATACGAGCAGTACTTC.

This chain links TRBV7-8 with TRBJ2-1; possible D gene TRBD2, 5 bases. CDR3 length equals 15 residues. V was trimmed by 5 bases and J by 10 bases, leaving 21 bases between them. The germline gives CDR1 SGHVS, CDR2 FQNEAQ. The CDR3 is CASSPSQVSGIEQFF. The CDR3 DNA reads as TGTGCCAGCAGCCCCTCTCAAGTGTCGGGGATCGAGCAGTTCTTC. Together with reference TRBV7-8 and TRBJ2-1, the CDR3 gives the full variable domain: GAGVSQSPRYKVAKRGQDVALRCDPISGHVSLFWYQQALGQGPEFLTYFQNEAQLDKSGLPSDRFFAERPEGSVSTLKIQRTQQEDSAVYLCASSPSQVSGIEQFFGPGTRLTVL.

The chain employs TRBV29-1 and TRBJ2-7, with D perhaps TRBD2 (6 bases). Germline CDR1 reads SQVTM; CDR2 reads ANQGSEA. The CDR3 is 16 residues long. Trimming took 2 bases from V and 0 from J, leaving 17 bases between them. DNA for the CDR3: TGCAGCGTTGAATTAGGGATCGGGGGACTCTCCTACGAGCAGTACTTC. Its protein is CSVELGIGGLSYEQYF.

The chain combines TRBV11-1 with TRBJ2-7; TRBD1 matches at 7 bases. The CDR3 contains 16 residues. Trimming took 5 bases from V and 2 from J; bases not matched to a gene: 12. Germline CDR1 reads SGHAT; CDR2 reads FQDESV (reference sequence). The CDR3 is CASSPPGGQFPYEQYF. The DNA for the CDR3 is TGTGCCAGCAGCCCCCCTGGGGGACAGTTCCCCTACGAGCAGTACTTC.

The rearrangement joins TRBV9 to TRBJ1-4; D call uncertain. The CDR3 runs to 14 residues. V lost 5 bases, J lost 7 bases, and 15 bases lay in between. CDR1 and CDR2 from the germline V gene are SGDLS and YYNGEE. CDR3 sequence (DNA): TGTGCCAGCAGTGAGACAAGAGGATCTGAAAAACTGTTTTTT. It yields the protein CASSETRGSEKLFF.

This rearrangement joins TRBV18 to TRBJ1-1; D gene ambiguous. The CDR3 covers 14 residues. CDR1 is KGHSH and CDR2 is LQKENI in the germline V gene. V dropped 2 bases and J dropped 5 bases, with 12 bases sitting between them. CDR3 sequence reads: CASSPERVSTEAFF. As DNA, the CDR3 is TGTGCCAGCTCACCAGAAAGAGTCTCGACTGAAGCTTTCTTT.